A single sample gave rise to the 27 T cell receptor beta chains below, sequenced in a study of T cells expressing NK-cell markers (dated by TCRdb to 2019 to 2021). The method was 5' RACE. This sample was sequenced with an Illumina HiSeq 2000. Following TCRdb reprocessing, every CDR3 protein sequence forms one entry, and DNA is not provided. The sample table on file contains under 600,000 distinct CDR3 sequences. More than 1.4% of the sample is in the top ten clones. The sample comprised blood T cells: a sorted CD56 or NKG2C T cell subset, CD4+ or CD8+ T cells, or bulk PBMC T cells (not recorded which). These receptors were taken from a woman aged 45-60 years in good health. Donor details come from another sample of the same person, matched by shared clones.

The chain recombines TRBV10-3 with TRBJ1-1; TCRdb outputs TRBD1, but without DNA this stays unchecked. The CDR3 extends over 13 amino acids. CDR1 is ENHRY, CDR2 SYGVKD, per germline. The CDR3 region is CAILEGTGDGAFF.

This chain connects TRBV6-5 to TRBJ2-1; checking the TCRdb D call of TRBD2 is not possible without DNA. The CDR3 sequence is 16 residues long. Germline loops: CDR1 MNHEY, CDR2 SVGAGI. CDR3 sequence reads: CASSHWGSGRDNEQFF.

CDR3: CASSQDANSKNIQYF. The chain is built from TRBV3-1 and TRBJ2-4. Per germline, CDR1 LGHDT and CDR2 YNNKEL (reference sequence). The CDR3 spans 15 residues.

J is TRBJ1-1 and V is TRBV3-1. Germline V gene data show CDR1 as LGHDT and CDR2 as YNNKEL (reference sequence). There are 14 residues in the CDR3. The CDR3 reads CASSTQTQNTEAFF.

This rearrangement joins TRBV12-3 or TRBV12-4 to TRBJ2-1; no DNA is available, so the TRBD1 call from TCRdb remains unchecked. The CDR3 has 11 amino acids. CDR3 residues: CASGRGAEQFF.

The chain carries TRBV5-1 and TRBJ2-6; TCRdb picks TRBD1, but there is no DNA to check that call. Germline V gives CDR1 SGHRS, CDR2 YFSETQ. The CDR3 extends over 17 amino acids. The CDR3 loop is CASERTGAVSGANVLTF.

The V gene is TRBV3-1, the J gene TRBJ2-1; TCRdb gives TRBD2 as the D gene, but with no DNA this cannot be confirmed. The CDR3 spans 14 residues. CDR1 and CDR2 (germline): LGHDT, YNNKEL (reference sequence). The CDR3: CASSQSRLAGEQFF.

This chain connects TRBV7-9 to TRBJ2-1; lacking DNA, the TRBD1 call made by TCRdb goes unchecked. The CDR3 runs to 15 residues. The V gene's germline CDR1 is SEHNR and CDR2 FQNEAQ (reference sequence). CDR3 residues: CASSSTGGLANEQFF.

This sequence joins TRBV6-1 and TRBJ2-5; without DNA, the TCRdb call of TRBD2 cannot be checked. Germline lookup yields CDR1 MNHNS and CDR2 SASEGT. CDR3 length: 14 amino acids. The CDR3 reads CASRGRTREETQYF.

The rearrangement joins TRBV7-8 to TRBJ2-1; TCRdb's D gene call, TRBD2, goes unchecked for lack of DNA. This CDR3 spans 17 amino acids. Germline V gene data show CDR1 as SGHVS and CDR2 as FQNEAQ. This chain's CDR3 is CASSSWTSGRGRREQFF.

V gene TRBV5-4 combines with J gene TRBJ2-3; lacking DNA, the TRBD2 call made by TCRdb goes unchecked. Per germline, CDR1 SGHNT and CDR2 YYREEE (reference sequence). This CDR3 region has 16 residues. The CDR3: CASSLYVGSGTDTQYF.

The chain is built from TRBV2 and TRBJ1-4. The length of the CDR3 is 13 residues. Germline-derived CDR1 and CDR2 are SNHLY and FYNNEI. The CDR3: CASTGPTNEKLFF. Combining the CDR3 with reference TRBV2 and TRBJ1-4 gives the whole variable domain EPEVTQTPSHQVTQMGQEVILRCVPISNHLYFYWYRQILGQKVEFLVSFYNNEISEKSEIFDDQFSVERPDGSNFTLKIRSTKLEDSAMYFCASTGPTNEKLFFGSGTQLSVL.

The chain uses TRBV29-1 and TRBJ2-7; the D call from TCRdb, TRBD2, cannot be confirmed without DNA. The CDR3 totals 19 residues. Germline V gene lookup returns CDR1 SQVTM and CDR2 ANQGSEA. The CDR3 protein is CSVEATKVEPGLAGYEQYF.

V gene TRBV12-3 or TRBV12-4 combines with J gene TRBJ2-2; TCRdb's D call, TRBD1, is unchecked because there is no DNA. The CDR3 is made up of 19 amino acids. CDR3 region: CASSFLFGGLGGNTGELFF.

The CDR3 here is CASKLAGAFGEQFF. V and J are TRBV9 and TRBJ2-1; TCRdb outputs TRBD2, but without DNA this stays unchecked. The CDR3 totals 14 residues. From germline, CDR1 is SGDLS and CDR2 YYNGEE.

The V gene is TRBV30, the J gene TRBJ2-2; absent DNA, TCRdb's TRBD2 call cannot be checked. Germline V gene data show CDR1 as GTSNPN and CDR2 as SVGIG (reference sequence). The CDR3 sequence is 14 residues long. The chain's CDR3 is CAWGGTSNAGELFF. The whole variable domain, filled in from reference TRBV30 and TRBJ2-2, reads SQTIHQWPATLVQPVGSPLSLECTVEGTSNPNLYWYRQAAGRGLQLLFYSVGIGQISSEVPQNLSASRPQDRQFILSSKKLLLSDSGFYLCAWGGTSNAGELFFGEGSRLTVL.

This chain links TRBV20-1 with TRBJ2-7; TCRdb's D gene call, TRBD1, goes unchecked for lack of DNA. The CDR3 covers 12 residues. CDR1 DFQATT and CDR2 SNEGSKA come from the germline V gene (reference sequence). The CDR3 is CSATKGGDEQYF.

The chain has TRBV5-5 and TRBJ2-3; the D call from TCRdb, TRBD2, cannot be confirmed without DNA. This CDR3 is 18 amino acids long. CDR1 and CDR2 from the germline V gene are SGHKS and YYEKEE (reference sequence). The CDR3 sequence: CASSPKTALAGVADTQYF. The variable domain in full, with the rest retrieved from reference TRBV5-5 and TRBJ2-3, is DAGVTQSPTHLIKTRGQQVTLRCSPISGHKSVSWYQQVLGQGPQFIFQYYEKEERGRGNFPDRFSARQFPNYSSELNVNALLLGDSALYLCASSPKTALAGVADTQYFGPGTRLTVL.

This chain joins TRBV5-1 and TRBJ2-1; TCRdb selects TRBD1, and the lack of DNA leaves this call unchecked. This CDR3 is 16 amino acids long. Germline CDR1 SGHRS, CDR2 YFSETQ. Here the CDR3 reads CASSLGDIVPYNEQFF.

The CDR3 here is CASTTGGGNTIYF. The chain couples TRBV25-1 to TRBJ1-3; TCRdb returns TRBD1, unconfirmable since there is no DNA. The germline V gene encodes CDR1 MGHDK and CDR2 SYGVNS. The CDR3 sequence is 13 residues long. The full variable domain, in which reference TRBV25-1 and TRBJ1-3 provide the parts outside the CDR3, is EADIYQTPRYLVIGTGKKITLECSQTMGHDKMYWYQQDPGMELHLIHYSYGVNSTEKGDLSSESTVSRIRTEHFPLTLESARPSHTSQYLCASTTGGGNTIYFGEGSWLTVV.

V usage is TRBV6-5 and J usage is TRBJ2-7; the TCRdb D gene call, TRBD1, has no DNA to confirm it. Germline V gene sequence: CDR1 MNHEY, CDR2 SVGAGI. The CDR3 runs 16 residues. CDR3: CASSYLGQGASNEQYF.

The CDR3 region is CSARVDRGHEQYF. This sequence joins TRBV20-1 and TRBJ2-7; as DNA is missing, the TRBD1 call by TCRdb cannot be tested. The length of the CDR3 is 13 residues. The germline gives CDR1 DFQATT, CDR2 SNEGSKA (reference sequence).

The CDR3 loop reads CASSPEAGANIQYF. The chain recombines TRBV5-1 with TRBJ2-4; TCRdb picks TRBD2, but there is no DNA to check that call. The CDR3 covers 14 residues. Germline assignment: CDR1 SGHRS and CDR2 YFSETQ.

The chain employs TRBV18 and TRBJ1-3; TCRdb's D call of TRBD1 is untestable without DNA. Per germline, CDR1 KGHSH and CDR2 LQKENI. The CDR3 sequence is 15 residues long. The chain's CDR3 is CASSPRTASGNTIYF.

The chain links TRBV7-8 to TRBJ2-4; TCRdb indicates TRBD1, and absent DNA this call remains unverified. The CDR3 contains 15 residues. Germline V gene lookup returns CDR1 SGHVS and CDR2 FQNEAQ. The CDR3 loop reads CASSLGQASGSIQYF. Full variable domain (remainder filled in from reference TRBV7-8 and TRBJ2-4): GAGVSQSPRYKVAKRGQDVALRCDPISGHVSLFWYQQALGQGPEFLTYFQNEAQLDKSGLPSDRFFAERPEGSVSTLKIQRTQQEDSAVYLCASSLGQASGSIQYFGAGTRLSVL.

This chain uses TRBV3-1 with TRBJ2-5; TCRdb returns TRBD1, unconfirmable since there is no DNA. Germline V gives CDR1 LGHDT, CDR2 YNNKEL (reference sequence). The CDR3 has 15 residues. The CDR3: CASSQVPQGLETQYF.

The chain carries TRBV7-2 and TRBJ2-7; TCRdb indicates TRBD2, and absent DNA this call remains unverified. The length of the CDR3 is 17 residues. The germline gives CDR1 SGHTA, CDR2 FQGNSA. CDR3 loop: CASSLVGLAGGSYEQYF.